Presented here are 9 T cell receptor beta chains from one specimen sequenced in a study of T cell responses to AZD1222 COVID-19 vaccine. Assay: immunoSEQ multiplex PCR; the TCRdb copy retains only in-frame clones and omits some. Of about 140,000 clones listed, approximately 90% were seen once; the top ten hold 4.7%. This specimen consisted of peripheral blood, obtained on day 0 of AZD1222 vaccination. The source of these receptors is an adult in good health.

This clone has only a few counts. V gene TRBV27 combines with J gene TRBJ1-1; 7 bases are shared with TRBD1. From germline, CDR1 is MNHEY and CDR2 SMNVEV (reference sequence). The CDR3 is 15 residues long. V trimming: 2 bases; J trimming: 5 bases; junction bases outside the gene matches: 8. As DNA, the CDR3 is TGTGCCAGCAGTTTACAGGGGGTCGGGGGGACTGAAGCTTTCTTT. Protein sequence: CASSLQGVGGTEAFF.

This chain uses TRBV7-8 with TRBJ1-5; TRBD1 matches at 11 bases. Germline V gene data show CDR1 as SGHVS and CDR2 as FQNEAQ. The CDR3 is 16 amino acids. The V gene end was trimmed by 5 bases and the J gene end by 3 bases; junction bases not matched to a gene: 6. CDR3 amino acids: CASSLRGQGVNQPQHF. The CDR3 DNA sequence: TGTGCCAGCAGCCTTCGGGGACAGGGGGTCAATCAGCCCCAGCATTTT.

This clone was found once. The rearrangement joins TRBV28 to TRBJ1-3; D might be TRBD1 (6 bases). Trimming took 9 bases from V and 3 from J, leaving 15 bases between them. There are 14 residues in the CDR3. The V gene's germline CDR1 is MDHEN and CDR2 SYDVKM. The DNA of the CDR3 is TGTGCCAGTAAGACCGGACAGATTGGAAACACCATATATTTT. Translating it yields CASKTGQIGNTIYF.

The sample holds a few counts of this clone. This chain joins TRBV5-1 and TRBJ1-2; 8 positions agree with TRBD1. Unmatched junction bases numbered 12, after V lost 4 bases and J lost 1 base. Germline V lookup: CDR1 SGHRS, CDR2 YFSETQ. The CDR3 is 17 residues long. As DNA, the CDR3 is TGCGCCAGCAGCCCCAGGGGGCACGACGAGATTAACTATGGCTACACCTTC. Amino acids: CASSPRGHDEINYGYTF.

The chain carries TRBV5-1 and TRBJ1-4; 7 bases are a match to TRBD1. Trimming at V came to 7 bases and at J to 7 bases, leaving 10 bases not matched to a gene. This CDR3 comprises 14 residues. Germline V lookup: CDR1 SGHRS, CDR2 YFSETQ. CDR3 sequence reads: CASGDPGQPEKLFF. The DNA for the CDR3 is TGCGCCAGCGGCGATCCGGGACAGCCTGAAAAACTGTTTTTT.

This sequence joins TRBV5-4 and TRBJ2-3, with 7 bases fitting TRBD1. CDR1 is SGHNT, CDR2 YYREEE, per germline (reference sequence). V lost 3 bases to trimming and J lost 0 bases; unmatched junction nucleotides: 7. The CDR3 has 16 amino acids. The CDR3 nucleotides are TGTGCCAGCAGCTCCCAACGACAGGGCAGCACAGATACGCAGTATTTT. Its protein is CASSSQRQGSTDTQYF.

This clone was observed a handful of times. The chain employs TRBV27 and TRBJ2-3, with 11 nucleotides matching TRBD2. Germline V CDR1 and CDR2: MNHEY, SMNVEV (reference sequence). The CDR3 sequence is 17 residues long. Germline trimming cut 5 bases from V and 1 base from J; bases unmatched to any gene: 8. This chain's CDR3 is CASSPMGTSGRTDTQYF. CDR3 nucleotide sequence: TGTGCCAGCAGTCCGATGGGGACTAGCGGACGCACAGATACGCAGTATTTT.

The rearrangement uses TRBV7-6 and TRBJ1-1; tentative D call: TRBD1 (5 bases). The V gene's germline CDR1 is SGHVS and CDR2 FNYEAQ. Trimming left V 5 bases short and J 3 bases short, with 16 bases between. This CDR3 spans 15 amino acids. The CDR3: CASSGTRGGDTEAFF. Here the CDR3 DNA reads TGTGCCAGCAGCGGAACTAGGGGAGGGGACACTGAAGCTTTCTTT.

The V call is TRBV19, the J call TRBJ1-1; no clear D. CDR1 is LNHDA and CDR2 is SQIVND in the germline V gene (reference sequence). This CDR3 comprises 13 residues. With 4 bases removed from V and 1 base from J, the gap between germline ends came to 7 bases. CDR3 in DNA: TGTGCCAGTAGTACCCCACCGAACACTGAAGCTTTCTTT. This encodes CASSTPPNTEAFF. Looking up the rest from reference TRBV19 and TRBJ1-1 gives the full variable domain: DGGITQSPKYLFRKEGQNVTLSCEQNLNHDAMYWYRQDPGQGLRLIYYSQIVNDFQKGDIAEGYSVSREKKESFPLTVTSAQKNPTAFYLCASSTPPNTEAFFGQGTRLTVV.